The rows below give T cell receptor beta chains drawn from one sample of a study of CD8+ T cells in alopecia areata. Assay used: immunoSEQ multiplex PCR; TCRdb lists only in-frame clones, some missing. The table records roughly 60,000 clones, 44% of them present only once. Input material: NKG2D-low CD8+ T cells sorted from blood. These receptors came from a human donor with alopecia areata. Each CDR3 is given with its conserved first and last residue. Size values are once, few and many counts, or a class for expanded clones, and some rows have none.

CDR3	size	length	J	V
CASSPTRTEAFF	few	12	TRBJ1-1	TRBV7-2
CASSSPLHEQFF	many	12	TRBJ2-1	TRBV7-9
CASSLFGGHNEQFF	NA	14	TRBJ2-1	TRBV5-4
CSVVVGPYEQYF	few	12	TRBJ2-7	TRBV29-1
CASSQEERAASHNEQFF	few	17	TRBJ2-1	TRBV4-2
CSAGGQGNARTEAFF	NA	15	TRBJ1-1	TRBV29-1
CASSQAGTGDYEQYF	NA	15	TRBJ2-7	TRBV4-3
CASSPGLAAYNEQFF	NA	15	TRBJ2-1	TRBV27
CASSLNTRGKLFF	few	13	TRBJ1-4	TRBV13
CASSLGIYEQYF	NA	12	TRBJ2-7	TRBV5-4
CASSLGNQETQYF	NA	13	TRBJ2-5	TRBV13
CASSGRETQYF	few	11	TRBJ2-5	TRBV7-9
CASSLWTSGSLGEQFF	few	16	TRBJ2-1	TRBV19
CASSPRRPTYEQYF	NA	14	TRBJ2-7	TRBV11-2
CASSMGWRSSYNEQFF	few	16	TRBJ2-1	TRBV19
CAGRTGTFDEQFF	NA	13	TRBJ2-1	TRBV30
CASRKGTGYGYTF	NA	13	TRBJ1-2	TRBV4-3
CASSFASGVYTDTQYF	NA	16	TRBJ2-3	TRBV5-1
CASSLNSGGFEQYF	NA	14	TRBJ2-7	TRBV27
CASSLWSSANNEQFF	few	15	TRBJ2-1	TRBV27
CASSLGLRGENTEAFF	NA	16	TRBJ1-1	TRBV7-2
CSSTVGDTEAFF	few	12	TRBJ1-1	TRBV29-1
CASSRDTDYEQYF	NA	13	TRBJ2-7	TRBV7-2
CASSSHRDAGANVLTF	NA	16	TRBJ2-6	TRBV7-6
CASSLAGPEAFF	few	12	TRBJ1-1	TRBV7-9
CSVGALGLDTQYF	NA	13	TRBJ2-3	TRBV29-1
CASSLEGSEQYF	NA	12	TRBJ2-7	TRBV7-9
CASSLSPVYEQYF	NA	13	TRBJ2-7	TRBV27
CASSDGAYNEQFF	NA	13	TRBJ2-1	TRBV2
CASSQDLGDRAYEQYF	NA	16	TRBJ2-7	TRBV4-3
CASSPGTGNTEAFF	NA	14	TRBJ1-1	TRBV6-4
CAGRTSGNNEQFF	few	13	TRBJ2-1	TRBV7-9
CASSLESTDTQYF	NA	13	TRBJ2-3	TRBV5-1
CASSKAGRNPYEQYF	NA	15	TRBJ2-7	TRBV21-1
CASSLADTYEQYF	NA	13	TRBJ2-7	TRBV5-1
CASTATSLSTDTQYF	few	15	TRBJ2-3	TRBV5-1
CASSEGSGGRTDTQYF	NA	16	TRBJ2-3	TRBV9
CASSQGIVSGANVLTF	few	16	TRBJ2-6	TRBV4-2
CASSFVTGANVLTF	few	14	TRBJ2-6	TRBV7-9
CASSQATDGWREQYF	few	15	TRBJ2-7	TRBV4-1
CASSVVTGWNEQFF	few	14	TRBJ2-1	TRBV9